What follows is one T cell receptor beta chain and its context. This sample was taken from a study of T cell responses to AZD1222 COVID-19 vaccine. Germline V gene lookup returns CDR1 SGHNT and CDR2 YYREEE (reference sequence). Germline trimming cut 4 bases from V and 0 bases from J; bases unmatched to any gene: 11. This CDR3 comprises 18 residues. Profiling relied on immunoSEQ multiplex PCR, and the TCRdb table lists in-frame clones only, not all of them. The sample yields 95,000 to 100,000 clones, 80% to 90% seen once. The receptor was isolated from an adult who received the AZD1222 COVID-19 vaccine. The V and J genes are TRBV5-4 and TRBJ2-2; 8 bases fit TRBD2. Material: peripheral blood, obtained 28 days after the second AZD1222 dose. CDR3 in amino acids: CASSTGTRRGANTGELFF. CDR3 sequence (DNA): TGTGCCAGCAGCACCGGGACTAGAAGAGGGGCGAACACCGGGGAGCTGTTTTTT.